This T cell receptor beta chain derives from a study of control samples from healthy donors and cancer patients. Only in-frame clones appear in the TCRdb table, and some are missing; sequencing was by immunoSEQ multiplex PCR. The table includes approximately 52,000 clones, approximately 90% detected once. This sequence originates from a man aged 60 to 69 with head and neck cancer. The sequenced sample consisted of PBMCs.

In DNA, the CDR3 is TGTGCCTGGAGTGTAAACGCAGGGACCTACGAGCAGTACTTC. Translated: CAWSVNAGTYEQYF. J is TRBJ2-7 and V is TRBV30; a weak D match, TRBD1 (5 bases). CDR3 length equals 14 residues. V was pared by 0 bases and J by 2 bases, with 11 bases between. Germline assignment: CDR1 GTSNPN and CDR2 SVGIG (reference sequence).